Presented here are 25 T cell receptor beta chains from one specimen sequenced in a study of blood T cell repertoires in COVID-19 (TCRdb year 2020). Libraries were made using the immunoSEQ multiplex PCR assay. TCRdb carries this immuneACCESS record with in-frame sequences only. Its versions omit some clonotypes, under half of them owing to an unresolved V gene in the studies checked, with the rest unexplained. The sample records 270,000 or so clones, approximately 91% of which are singletons. The top ten clonotypes cover about 2.3% of the sample. Sequenced material: PBMCs or T cells enriched from blood (not recorded which). Every receptor here comes from a woman aged 35 to 49 with acute COVID-19.

The CDR3 bases are TGTGCCAGCTCACTCGACTCGTATCAGCCCCAGCATTTT. It translates to CASSLDSYQPQHF. The chain combines TRBV18 with TRBJ1-5; D is uncertain. The CDR3 covers 13 residues. CDR1 is KGHSH, CDR2 LQKENI, per germline. V was shortened by 4 bases and J by 5 bases, with 9 bases between the two germline ends. Supplemented by reference TRBV18 and TRBJ1-5, the full variable domain reads NAGVMQNPRHLVRRRGQEARLRCSPMKGHSHVYWYRQLPEEGLKFMVYLQKENIIDESGMPKERFSAEFPKEGPSILRIQQVVRGDSAAYFCASSLDSYQPQHFGDGTRLSIL.

The chain uses TRBV9 and TRBJ2-7; 8 nucleotides agree with TRBD2. CDR3 length: 23 residues. The junction had 26 bases not matched to a gene; V was cut back by 0 bases and J by 0 bases. Germline CDR1 reads SGDLS; CDR2 reads YYNGEE. CDR3 nucleotide sequence: TGTGCCAGCAGCGTAGTACTTTACCCGCGACCGGGGACTAGGGGGGATTCCTCCTACGAGCAGTACTTC. Translating it yields CASSVVLYPRPGTRGDSSYEQYF.

The DNA for the CDR3 is TGTGCCAGCAGCATGGGACTAGCGGGAGGCCCAAACACCGGGGAGCTGTTTTTT. Translation: CASSMGLAGGPNTGELFF. The chain joins TRBV7-2 to TRBJ2-2; TRBD2 matches at 15 bases. CDR3 length: 18 amino acids. Germline loops: CDR1 SGHTA, CDR2 FQGNSA. J lost 2 bases, V lost 5 bases, and 6 bases had no gene match.

This rearrangement joins TRBV7-2 to TRBJ2-5, with 10 nucleotides matching TRBD1. Trimming cost V 2 bases and J 5 bases; bases outside gene matches: 5. Germline-derived CDR1 and CDR2 are SGHTA and FQGNSA. This CDR3 spans 15 amino acids. The CDR3 DNA reads TGTGCCAGCAGCTTACCTAGGACAGGGGGGGAGACCCAGTACTTC. Encoded protein: CASSLPRTGGETQYF.

The chain links TRBV5-4 to TRBJ2-7, with D perhaps matching TRBD2 (6 bases). The V gene lost 4 bases and the J gene lost 7 bases, with 15 bases spanning the gap. Germline V gene lookup returns CDR1 SGHNT and CDR2 YYREEE (reference sequence). The CDR3 totals 13 residues. CDR3 amino acids: CASSGSWGEEQYF. The CDR3 DNA is TGTGCCAGCAGCGGGTCGTGGGGGGAAGAGCAGTACTTC.

The V call is TRBV9, the J call TRBJ1-2; D possibly corresponds to TRBD1 (5 bases). Trimming pared 0 bases from V and 8 bases from J, leaving 11 bases between. The CDR3 loop spans 13 amino acids. Per the germline V gene, CDR1 is SGDLS and CDR2 is YYNGEE. This chain's CDR3 is CASSVAGSLGYTF. The CDR3 DNA follows: TGTGCCAGCAGCGTAGCAGGGTCTCTCGGCTACACCTTC.

The chain links TRBV5-4 to TRBJ1-2, with TRBD1 identical over 7 bases. V shed 3 bases and J 7 bases; nucleotides not matched to a gene: 6. This CDR3 spans 13 amino acids. Germline CDR1 is SGHNT and CDR2 is YYREEE (reference sequence). CDR3 residues: CASSYTGESGYTF. The CDR3 nucleotides are TGTGCCAGCAGCTATACAGGGGAGAGTGGCTACACCTTC. The full variable domain, its missing parts supplied by reference TRBV5-4 and TRBJ1-2, is ETGVTQSPTHLIKTRGQQVTLRCSSQSGHNTVSWYQQALGQGPQFIFQYYREEENGRGNFPPRFSGLQFPNYSSELNVNALELDDSALYLCASSYTGESGYTFGSGTRLTVV.

This clone was found once. This chain connects TRBV5-1 to TRBJ2-3; weak D call: TRBD1 (5 bases). V was clipped by 4 bases and J by 0 bases, with 12 bases between them. The germline CDR1 and CDR2 sequences are SGHRS and YFSETQ. There are 15 residues in the CDR3. CDR3 bases: TGCGCCAGCAGCCAAACAGGTCCCAGCACAGATACGCAGTATTTT. Translating gives CASSQTGPSTDTQYF.

The gene calls are TRBV30 and TRBJ2-2; D uncertain. This CDR3 contains 14 residues. Germline values: CDR1 GTSNPN, CDR2 SVGIG (reference sequence). V lost 0 bases to trimming and J lost 0 bases, with 5 bases between them. The CDR3 loop is CAWSVLANTGELFF. The CDR3 nucleotides are TGTGCCTGGAGTGTACTGGCGAACACCGGGGAGCTGTTTTTT. Using reference TRBV30 and TRBJ2-2 for the parts outside the CDR3, the full variable domain is SQTIHQWPATLVQPVGSPLSLECTVEGTSNPNLYWYRQAAGRGLQLLFYSVGIGQISSEVPQNLSASRPQDRQFILSSKKLLLSDSGFYLCAWSVLANTGELFFGEGSRLTVL.

The J gene is TRBJ1-1, the V gene TRBV27, with TRBD1 identical over 7 bases. This CDR3 is 14 amino acids long. V lost 5 bases and J lost 0; bases outside the gene matches: 3. CDR1 is MNHEY and CDR2 is SMNVEV in the germline V gene (reference sequence). CDR3 residues: CASSDRVLNTEAFF. The DNA of the CDR3 is TGTGCCAGCAGTGACAGGGTGCTGAACACTGAAGCTTTCTTT.

The rearrangement uses TRBV4-1 and TRBJ2-3, with 7 bases lining up with TRBD2. J was trimmed by 2 bases and V by 1 base; bases with no gene match: 12. CDR3 length: 18 amino acids. Germline loops: CDR1 MGHRA, CDR2 YSYEKL. The CDR3 DNA reads as TGCGCCAGCAGCCAAGTTTATACGGGACTACTTCTCACAGATACGCAGTATTTT. It codes for CASSQVYTGLLLTDTQYF.

The rearrangement links TRBV5-1 to TRBJ2-1, with 11 nucleotides matching TRBD2. This CDR3 region has 17 residues. J lost 9 bases, V lost 4 bases, and 15 bases had no gene match. Germline lookup yields CDR1 SGHRS and CDR2 YFSETQ. This chain's CDR3 is CASSQGFSGGAFAEQFF. CDR3 sequence (DNA): TGCGCCAGCAGCCAAGGATTTAGCGGGGGGGCCTTCGCTGAGCAGTTCTTC.

The CDR3 nucleotides read TGTGCCAGCAGCCCCACGGGACAGTACACCGGGGAGCTGTTTTTT. Protein product: CASSPTGQYTGELFF. The chain has TRBV7-9 and TRBJ2-2; 7 bases line up with TRBD1. The CDR3 runs to 15 residues. Trimming cost V 5 bases and J 3 bases; bases outside gene matches: 6. Germline CDR1 and CDR2: SEHNR and FQNEAQ (reference sequence). Variable domain in full (rest from reference TRBV7-9 and TRBJ2-2): DTGVSQNPRHKITKRGQNVTFRCDPISEHNRLYWYRQTLGQGPEFLTYFQNEAQLEKSRLLSDRFSAERPKGSFSTLEIQRTEQGDSAMYLCASSPTGQYTGELFFGEGSRLTVL.

V usage is TRBV6-5 and J usage is TRBJ1-2; TRBD1 is a possible D gene (5 bases). Germline V gives CDR1 MNHEY, CDR2 SVGAGI. Trimming left V 6 bases short and J 8 bases short, with 16 bases between. This CDR3 is built from 13 residues. The DNA of the CDR3 is TGTGCCAGCAGACAGACAGAAATTGGGGGCTACACCTTC. It encodes CASRQTEIGGYTF.

V gene TRBV7-6 combines with J gene TRBJ2-5; the match to TRBD2 covers 7 bases. CDR1 SGHVS and CDR2 FNYEAQ come from the germline V gene. CDR3 length equals 13 residues. The J segment lost 1 base and the V segment lost 5 bases, leaving 1 base of the junction unmatched. In DNA form, the CDR3 reads TGTGCCAGCAGCGGGAGGGGCCAAGAGACCCAGTACTTC. This encodes CASSGRGQETQYF.

The CDR3 coding sequence is TGTGCCAGCAGCCCCTGGGGACAGGGGGCAAGAGAGACCCAGTACTTC. Translation gives CASSPWGQGARETQYF. This chain joins TRBV7-9 and TRBJ2-5, with TRBD1 matching over 12 bases. The CDR3 has 16 residues. Germline loops: CDR1 SEHNR, CDR2 FQNEAQ (reference sequence). Germline trimming cut 5 bases from V and 4 bases from J; bases unmatched to any gene: 8.

The chain links TRBV7-3 to TRBJ2-3, with TRBD2 matching over 13 bases. V was pared by 1 base and J by 1 base, with 5 bases of the junction left unmatched. This CDR3 spans 18 amino acids. Per the germline V gene, CDR1 is SGHTA and CDR2 is FQGTGA. CDR3 residues: CASSLRGLAGAGTDTQYF. The CDR3, as DNA: TGTGCCAGCAGCTTAAGAGGACTAGCGGGAGCTGGCACAGATACGCAGTATTTT.

The gene calls are TRBV7-9 and TRBJ2-7; D possibly corresponds to TRBD1 (6 bases). The V gene lost 5 bases and the J gene lost 4 bases, with 9 bases spanning the gap. This CDR3 contains 12 residues. Germline assignment: CDR1 SEHNR and CDR2 FQNEAQ (reference sequence). CDR3 protein: CASSRQDYEQYF. In nucleotides, the CDR3 is TGTGCCAGCAGCCGACAGGATTACGAGCAGTACTTC.

The J gene is TRBJ1-1, the V gene TRBV7-9; D might be TRBD1 (5 bases). Trimming left V 6 bases short and J 3 bases short, with 11 bases between. This CDR3 region has 13 residues. CDR1 is SEHNR, CDR2 FQNEAQ, per germline (reference sequence). The CDR3 nucleotides read TGTGCCAGCAGGGTCCAGGGCTACACTGAAGCTTTCTTT. It encodes CASRVQGYTEAFF.

The rearrangement uses TRBV2 and TRBJ2-5, with TRBD2 identical over 12 bases. After removal of 6 bases from V and 1 base from J, the junction contained 12 bases not matched to a gene. CDR3 length: 18 amino acids. Germline CDR1 SNHLY, CDR2 FYNNEI. The chain's CDR3 is CASSKTSGGTLLQETQYF. The DNA for the CDR3 is TGTGCCAGCAGCAAAACTAGCGGGGGGACCCTACTCCAAGAGACCCAGTACTTC.

This chain connects TRBV4-2 to TRBJ2-7; 9 bases match TRBD2. The CDR3 has 16 amino acids. The germline V gene encodes CDR1 LGHNA and CDR2 YNFKEQ. Trimming cost V 0 bases and J 0 bases; bases outside gene matches: 3. The CDR3 here is CASSQESGGHSYEQYF. The CDR3 nucleotides are TGTGCCAGCAGCCAAGAAAGCGGGGGGCACTCCTACGAGCAGTACTTC.

This rearrangement joins TRBV28 to TRBJ1-2; TRBD1 matches at 8 bases. The CDR3 extends over 14 amino acids. Germline loops: CDR1 MDHEN, CDR2 SYDVKM. The V gene end was trimmed by 4 bases and the J gene end by 4 bases; junction bases not matched to a gene: 5. DNA for the CDR3: TGTGCCAGCAGTTCCCCTGACAGGGGCTATGGCTACACCTTC. It codes for CASSSPDRGYGYTF.

The chain couples TRBV15 to TRBJ1-5, with a possible D match to TRBD1 (5 bases). Germline loops: CDR1 LNHNV, CDR2 YYDKDF (reference sequence). The CDR3 has 15 amino acids. Trimming removed 0 bases from V and 1 base from J, with 7 bases in between. The CDR3 DNA follows: TGTGCCACCAGCAGAGATGGGGGGAGCAATCAGCCCCAGCATTTT. Translation: CATSRDGGSNQPQHF.

This chain uses TRBV7-9 with TRBJ1-4; 10 bases are shared with TRBD1. Losses at the gene ends were 5 bases for V and 2 bases for J; bases not matched to a gene: 5. Germline V gene lookup returns CDR1 SEHNR and CDR2 FQNEAQ (reference sequence). The CDR3 consists of 16 residues. CDR3 DNA: TGTGCCAGCAGCCCGAGACAGGGGGCCACTAATGAAAAACTGTTTTTT. It translates to CASSPRQGATNEKLFF.

The genes are TRBV5-1 and TRBJ2-3; 7 positions agree with TRBD2. The CDR3 totals 15 residues. The junction had 4 bases not matched to a gene; V was cut back by 3 bases and J by 0 bases. Germline CDR1 reads SGHRS; CDR2 reads YFSETQ. The CDR3, as DNA: TGCGCCAGCAGCTGGGGGGAGGGGAGCACAGATACGCAGTATTTT. This codes for CASSWGEGSTDTQYF.